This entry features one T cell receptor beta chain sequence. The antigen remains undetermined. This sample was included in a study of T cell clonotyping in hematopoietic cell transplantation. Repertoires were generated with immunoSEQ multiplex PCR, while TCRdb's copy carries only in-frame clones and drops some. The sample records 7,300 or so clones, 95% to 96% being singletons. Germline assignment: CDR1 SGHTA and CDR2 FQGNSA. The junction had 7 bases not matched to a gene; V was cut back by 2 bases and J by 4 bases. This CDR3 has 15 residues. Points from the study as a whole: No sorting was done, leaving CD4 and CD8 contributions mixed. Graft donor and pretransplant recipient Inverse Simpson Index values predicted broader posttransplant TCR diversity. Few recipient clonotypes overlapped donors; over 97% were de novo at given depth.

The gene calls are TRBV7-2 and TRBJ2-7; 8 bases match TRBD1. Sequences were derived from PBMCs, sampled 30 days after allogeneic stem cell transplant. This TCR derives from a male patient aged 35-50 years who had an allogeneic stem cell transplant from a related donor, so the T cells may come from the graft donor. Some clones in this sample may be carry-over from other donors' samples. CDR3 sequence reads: CASSLRGRGLYEQYF. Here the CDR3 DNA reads TGTGCCAGCAGCTTAAGGGGCAGGGGGCTTTACGAGCAGTACTTC.